This T cell receptor beta chain is from a study of response to subunit inactivated influenza vaccine. Overall study results and limits: The authors put forward the suggestion that each seasonal influenza vaccination may bring in only a limited number of new T cells.

This clonotype was seen only a few times. Its specificity is unknown. The trim removed 0 bases at V and 6 bases at J, leaving 8 bases unmatched. The germline V gene encodes CDR1 LGHNA and CDR2 YSLEER. The CDR3 is made up of 17 amino acids. TCRdb processed the RT-PCR reads anew with MiXCR; each CDR3 protein has one entry. The table lists fewer than 700,000 distinct CDR3 sequences, 10% to 15% of them singletons. The receptor was derived from a man in his fifties or sixties who received an inactivated influenza vaccine. Sample: PBMCs from blood, taken about 40 days after vaccination. V and J are TRBV4-3 and TRBJ1-4, with 9 bases identical to TRBD1. The CDR3 loop is CASSQDWGRQGDEKLFF. Here the CDR3 DNA reads TGCGCCAGCAGCCAAGATTGGGGACGACAGGGGGATGAAAAACTGTTTTTT.